The 26 T cell receptor beta chains below were found in one sample sequenced in a study of cytomegalovirus exposure and HLA in healthy donors. With 60 Vbeta and 13 Jbeta primers, the PCR was carried out. Sequenced by immunoSEQ multiplex PCR; TCRdb stores in-frame clones only, minus some. The data show about 94,000 clones, 70% to 80% seen once. The source material was PBMCs. The receptors were gathered from a man between 25 and 39 years old in good health and CMV-seronegative.

The rearrangement links TRBV7-7 to TRBJ2-2, with 13 positions matching TRBD2. Losses at the gene ends were 4 bases for V and 6 bases for J; bases not matched to a gene: 5. In germline, CDR1 is SSHAT, CDR2 FNYEAQ (reference sequence). The CDR3 consists of 16 residues. In nucleotides, the CDR3 is TGTGCCAGCAGCTCGGGACTAGCGGGGAATTCCGGGGAGCTGTTTTTT. Its protein is CASSSGLAGNSGELFF.

This clone was found a few times. The chain combines TRBV6-1 with TRBJ2-3; perhaps TRBD1 as D (6 bases). Germline-derived CDR1 and CDR2 are MNHNS and SASEGT. The CDR3 has 12 residues. V lost 6 bases and J 5 bases, leaving 9 bases between the germline ends. CDR3 sequence reads: CASSRGGDTQYF. The CDR3, as DNA: TGTGCCAGCAGCAGGGGTGGAGATACGCAGTATTTT.

Regarding this clone: Other nucleotide sequences from this sample produce the same CDR3. The chain employs TRBV6-1 and TRBJ2-7, with TRBD1 matching over 10 bases. Germline values: CDR1 MNHNS, CDR2 SASEGT. J lost 2 bases, V lost 4 bases, and 5 bases had no gene match. This CDR3 comprises 15 residues. The CDR3 DNA sequence: TGTGCCAGCAGTGCCAGACAGGGGGCCCCCTACGAGCAGTACTTC. This translates into CASSARQGAPYEQYF.

V and J are TRBV27 and TRBJ2-3, with 8 nucleotides matching TRBD1. CDR1 MNHEY and CDR2 SMNVEV come from the germline V gene (reference sequence). The CDR3 is 15 residues long. Trimming cost V 7 bases and J 3 bases; bases outside gene matches: 9. The CDR3 region is CASTLTGGRTDTQYF. The DNA of the CDR3 is TGTGCCAGCACCCTAACAGGGGGTCGGACAGATACGCAGTATTTT.

The chain uses TRBV9 and TRBJ2-5; TRBD1 aligns across 9 bases. Germline V gene data show CDR1 as SGDLS and CDR2 as YYNGEE. The CDR3 has 15 residues. V was pared by 4 bases and J by 6 bases, with 10 bases of the junction left unmatched. CDR3 amino acids: CASSPTGTGLKTQYF. The CDR3 nucleotides are TGTGCCAGCAGCCCCACCGGGACAGGGTTGAAGACCCAGTACTTC.

With respect to this clone: Other DNA sequences in the same sample also yield this CDR3. V is TRBV5-1 and J is TRBJ1-5; a weak D match, TRBD1 (5 bases). In germline, CDR1 is SGHRS, CDR2 YFSETQ. V lost 3 bases to trimming and J lost 3 bases, with 13 bases between them. There are 15 residues in the CDR3. CDR3: CASSWAGDSNQPQHF. DNA for the CDR3: TGCGCCAGCAGCTGGGCGGGGGATTCCAATCAGCCCCAGCATTTT. Full variable domain (missing parts from reference TRBV5-1 and TRBJ1-5): KAGVTQTPRYLIKTRGQQVTLSCSPISGHRSVSWYQQTPGQGLQFLFEYFSETQRNKGNFPGRFSGRQFSNSRSEMNVSTLELGDSALYLCASSWAGDSNQPQHFGDGTRLSIL.

This chain joins TRBV11-2 and TRBJ2-2, with 11 positions matching TRBD2. There are 17 residues in the CDR3. V gave up 5 bases and J gave up 1 base; unmatched junction bases: 6. The V gene's germline CDR1 is SGHAT and CDR2 FQNNGV. CDR3 residues: CASSQLGTSGNTGELFF. Written as DNA, the CDR3 is TGTGCCAGCAGCCAACTCGGGACTAGCGGGAACACCGGGGAGCTGTTTTTT. The whole variable domain, remainder taken from reference TRBV11-2 and TRBJ2-2, is EAGVAQSPRYKIIEKRQSVAFWCNPISGHATLYWYQQILGQGPKLLIQFQNNGVVDDSQLPKDRFSAERLKGVDSTLKIQPAKLEDSAVYLCASSQLGTSGNTGELFFGEGSRLTVL.

The chain joins TRBV5-1 to TRBJ2-1, with 8 bases identical to TRBD2. V was pared by 4 bases and J by 2 bases, with 5 bases of the junction left unmatched. The germline CDR1 and CDR2 sequences are SGHRS and YFSETQ. The CDR3 has 15 amino acids. The CDR3 here is CASSGSGGPYNEQFF. CDR3 DNA sequence: TGCGCCAGCAGCGGGAGCGGGGGACCCTACAATGAGCAGTTCTTC.

V usage is TRBV29-1 and J usage is TRBJ2-3, with 7 nucleotides matching TRBD2. The CDR3 runs to 13 residues. The germline V gene has CDR1 SQVTM and CDR2 ANQGSEA. The V and J ends lost 7 bases and 0 bases, in that order; junction bases with no gene match: 4. This CDR3 is CSGSGPSTDTQYF. The CDR3 DNA reads TGCAGCGGTAGCGGGCCAAGCACAGATACGCAGTATTTT.

The J gene is TRBJ1-2, the V gene TRBV5-6; TRBD1 is a possible D gene (6 bases). This CDR3 spans 13 amino acids. The germline V gene has CDR1 SGHDT and CDR2 YYEEEE. Trimming left V 2 bases short and J 6 bases short, with 11 bases between. This chain's CDR3 is CASSLTGKDGYTF. CDR3 bases: TGTGCCAGCAGCTTAACAGGGAAGGATGGCTACACCTTC.

The rearrangement links TRBV2 to TRBJ2-2; TRBD2 agrees at 7 bases. The CDR3 is 15 amino acids. After removal of 7 bases from V and 2 bases from J, the junction contained 7 bases not matched to a gene. Germline CDR1 is SNHLY and CDR2 is FYNNEI. The CDR3 bases are TGTGCCAGCATGCACGGACTAGGAAACACCGGGGAGCTGTTTTTT. Amino acid sequence: CASMHGLGNTGELFF.

In its sample, this clone was seen once. J is TRBJ2-7 and V is TRBV4-2; TRBD1 might be the D (5 bases). The V end lost 0 bases, the J end lost 9 bases, and 15 bases lay between the germline ends. In germline, CDR1 is LGHNA, CDR2 YNFKEQ. The CDR3 covers 14 residues. In DNA form, the CDR3 reads TGTGCCAGCAGCCAAGAAGCCCAGGGAAGGGTGCAGTACTTC. It yields the protein CASSQEAQGRVQYF.

V and J are TRBV7-8 and TRBJ2-1; maybe TRBD1 (6 bases). The germline V and J ends were trimmed by 8 bases and 3 bases, with 11 bases remaining between them. This CDR3 has 13 amino acids. CDR1 and CDR2 from the germline V gene are SGHVS and FQNEAQ. The DNA for the CDR3 is TGTGCCAGCGGACGACAGGTCTACAATGAGCAGTTCTTC. Its protein is CASGRQVYNEQFF. Supplemented by reference TRBV7-8 and TRBJ2-1, the full variable domain reads GAGVSQSPRYKVAKRGQDVALRCDPISGHVSLFWYQQALGQGPEFLTYFQNEAQLDKSGLPSDRFFAERPEGSVSTLKIQRTQQEDSAVYLCASGRQVYNEQFFGPGTRLTVL.

The chain employs TRBV6-5 and TRBJ1-6; 7 bases map to TRBD1. The CDR3 is 14 amino acids. Trimming took 7 bases from V and 7 from J; bases not matched to a gene: 7. Germline CDR1 and CDR2: MNHEY and SVGAGI. CDR3 sequence reads: CASTSGTDNSPLHF. DNA for the CDR3: TGTGCCAGCACCTCCGGGACAGACAATTCACCCCTCCACTTT.

J is TRBJ2-1 and V is TRBV7-9, with D possibly matching TRBD2 (5 bases). The CDR3 length is 13 residues. The V and J ends lost 5 bases and 8 bases respectively, with 13 bases between them. Germline CDR1 SEHNR, CDR2 FQNEAQ (reference sequence). CDR3 sequence reads: CASSPRPGDEQFF. In DNA, the CDR3 is TGTGCCAGCAGCCCCAGGCCCGGGGATGAGCAGTTCTTC. The whole variable domain, remainder taken from reference TRBV7-9 and TRBJ2-1, is DTGVSQNPRHKITKRGQNVTFRCDPISEHNRLYWYRQTLGQGPEFLTYFQNEAQLEKSRLLSDRFSAERPKGSFSTLEIQRTEQGDSAMYLCASSPRPGDEQFFGPGTRLTVL.

The genes are TRBV6-1 and TRBJ1-1; D may be TRBD1 (6 bases). There are 14 residues in the CDR3. The V end was cut by 6 bases, the J end by 1 base, with 12 bases between. Germline lookup yields CDR1 MNHNS and CDR2 SASEGT. CDR3 sequence reads: CASREQGKNTEAFF. CDR3 in DNA: TGTGCCAGCAGGGAACAGGGCAAGAACACTGAAGCTTTCTTT.

This clone was observed once. The chain combines TRBV7-2 with TRBJ1-1; D might be TRBD1 (6 bases). The CDR3 consists of 13 residues. V lost 3 bases and J lost 5, with 10 bases in between. Germline V gene sequence: CDR1 SGHTA, CDR2 FQGNSA. In nucleotides, the CDR3 is TGTGCCAGCAGCTTCACAGGGTTGACTGAAGCTTTCTTT. Its protein is CASSFTGLTEAFF.

This chain links TRBV7-9 with TRBJ1-2; 7 nucleotides agree with TRBD1. The CDR3 is 16 residues long. CDR1 and CDR2 (germline): SEHNR, FQNEAQ (reference sequence). The V gene end was trimmed by 3 bases and the J gene end by 0 bases; junction bases not matched to a gene: 7. CDR3: CASSFSETGSNYGYTF. CDR3 DNA: TGTGCCAGCAGCTTCTCGGAGACAGGGTCTAACTATGGCTACACCTTC.

The chain links TRBV15 to TRBJ2-7; a possible D gene is TRBD2 (6 bases). The CDR3 contains 14 residues. V gave up 0 bases and J gave up 7 bases, with 13 bases separating them. Germline V CDR1 and CDR2: LNHNV, YYDKDF (reference sequence). The DNA of the CDR3 is TGTGCCACCAGCAGAGATACGGGAGCGTGGGAGCAGTACTTC. It yields the protein CATSRDTGAWEQYF.

This chain joins TRBV19 and TRBJ2-2, with D unclear. CDR3 length equals 14 residues. Between the trimmed V and J ends, which lost 5 bases and 3 bases, there was a span of 10 bases. Germline assignment: CDR1 LNHDA and CDR2 SQIVND (reference sequence). This CDR3 is CASSPGPYTGELFF. CDR3 sequence (DNA): TGTGCCAGTAGTCCAGGCCCCTACACCGGGGAGCTGTTTTTT.

This clone was detected only a few times. The chain links TRBV9 to TRBJ2-2; maybe TRBD2 (5 bases). Trimming left V 4 bases short and J 6 bases short, with 10 bases between. The length of the CDR3 is 13 residues. The germline gives CDR1 SGDLS, CDR2 YYNGEE. The CDR3 region is CASSPSGSGELFF. CDR3 in DNA: TGTGCCAGCAGCCCGTCGGGATCCGGGGAGCTGTTTTTT.

This clone was counted a single time. The CDR3 spells CASRGGDRGHEQYF. The CDR3, as DNA: TGTGCCAGCAGGGGGGGGGACAGGGGCCACGAGCAGTACTTC. The chain uses TRBV6-6 and TRBJ2-7; 10 bases map to TRBD1. The junction had 7 bases not matched to a gene; V was cut back by 6 bases and J by 5 bases. This CDR3 has 14 residues. Germline-derived CDR1 and CDR2 are MNHNY and SVGAGI (reference sequence).

The chain carries TRBV4-1 and TRBJ2-1; 13 bases are shared with TRBD2. The CDR3 covers 16 residues. The V segment lost 5 bases and the J segment 7 bases; nucleotides outside the gene matches: 8. Germline CDR1 and CDR2: MGHRA and YSYEKL. CDR3: CASSGQLAGGPNEQFF. CDR3 sequence (DNA): TGCGCCAGCAGCGGCCAACTAGCGGGAGGGCCGAATGAGCAGTTCTTC.

Of note for this clone: The junction departs from germline at one end; a sequencing error may be responsible. This sequence joins TRBV5-4 and TRBJ1-2, with D unclear. The germline gives CDR1 SGHNT, CDR2 YYREEE (reference sequence). The CDR3 is 13 residues long. The CDR3 DNA reads TGTGTCAGCAGCTCACCCCGTGCGGATGGCTACACCTTC. Amino acid sequence: CVSSSPRADGYTF.

V and J are TRBV5-1 and TRBJ2-7; TRBD2 aligns across 11 bases. The CDR3 consists of 18 residues. From germline, CDR1 is SGHRS and CDR2 YFSETQ. V lost 1 base to trimming and J lost 2 bases; unmatched junction nucleotides: 11. The CDR3 sequence: CASSLPSTGTSGAYEQYF. The CDR3 DNA follows: TGCGCCAGCAGCTTGCCAAGCACCGGGACTAGCGGCGCCTACGAGCAGTACTTC.

The chain links TRBV13 to TRBJ1-3; D is perhaps TRBD1 (5 bases). V was shortened by 5 bases and J by 2 bases, with 16 bases between the two germline ends. The germline V gene encodes CDR1 PRHDT and CDR2 FYEKMQ (reference sequence). The CDR3 has 16 amino acids. Here the CDR3 reads CASSPPRGIAGNTIYF. CDR3 DNA: TGTGCCAGCAGCCCACCTAGGGGAATAGCTGGAAACACCATATATTTT.